A selection of T cell receptor beta chains follows, all from one sample in a study of cytomegalovirus exposure and HLA in healthy donors. Repertoires were generated with immunoSEQ multiplex PCR, while TCRdb's copy carries only in-frame clones and drops some. This table holds about 360,000 clones, 86% found once. The sample taken for sequencing was PBMCs. Receptors were obtained from a woman younger than 30 in good health and CMV-seronegative. CDR3s include the opening cysteine and the closing phenylalanine or tryptophan. D genes are given only for firm matches. Only some rows state a clone size, as once, few, many or a class for expanded clones.

>TRBJ1-2|once|TRBV28|.
TGTGCCAGCAGTTTTTCTATCATAAATCAGGACAGCTTAGACTATGGCTACACCTTC
CASSFSIINQDSLDYGYTF
>TRBJ2-7|.|TRBV5-1|TRBD1
TGCGCCAGCAGCTGGGGGACAGGGAACTACGAGCAGTACTTC
CASSWGTGNYEQYF
>TRBJ2-7|.|TRBV6-1|.
TGTGCCAGCAGTGACACAGGGTATAGCTCCTACGAGCAGTACTTC
CASSDTGYSSYEQYF
>TRBJ1-3|.|TRBV27|.
TGTGCCAGCAGATCCAGGGTAGGGTCGGGAAACACCATATATTTT
CASRSRVGSGNTIYF
>TRBJ1-5|few|TRBV2|.
TGTGCCAGCAGTGAGAACAGGGCTACACTCAATCAGCCCCAGCATTTT
CASSENRATLNQPQHF
>TRBJ2-7|.|TRBV9|TRBD2
TGTGCCAGCAGCGCCGGGGGGGGTACCACCTACGAGCAGTACTTC
CASSAGGGTTYEQYF
>TRBJ2-7|.|TRBV4-2|TRBD2
TGTGCCAGCAGCCCCCAAGGGCTGGCGGGAGGCTACGAGCAGTACTTC
CASSPQGLAGGYEQYF
>TRBJ2-7|once|TRBV9|.
TGTGCCAGCAGCGTAGACACGGGCTCCTACGAGCAGTACTTC
CASSVDTGSYEQYF
>TRBJ2-7|few|TRBV4-1|.
TGCGCCAGCAGCCAACCAATAAGGGGCAACTACGAGCAGTACTTC
CASSQPIRGNYEQYF
>TRBJ1-5|.|TRBV28|TRBD1
TGTGCCAGCAGCTTAGACAGGGAAGTGGATCCCCAGCATTTT
CASSLDREVDPQHF
>TRBJ2-5|.|TRBV27|TRBD2
TGTGCCAGCAGTTTATCGGGAAGCGGGACTTTCCAAGAGACCCAGTACTTC
CASSLSGSGTFQETQYF
>TRBJ1-5|.|TRBV2|.
TGTGCCAGCAGTGGTGTCAATAGCAATCAGCCCCAGCATTTT
CASSGVNSNQPQHF
>TRBJ1-2|.|TRBV28|TRBD1
TGTGCCAGCAGTTTAACAGGGGTCTTCTATGGCTACACCTTC
CASSLTGVFYGYTF
>TRBJ2-5|.|TRBV27|.
TGTGCCAGCAGTTCGGTTCGGGAGGAGACCCAGTACTTC
CASSSVREETQYF
>TRBJ2-2|.|TRBV7-8|.
TGTGCCAGCAGCTCAAACAGTTTCAGGAACACCGGGGAGCTGTTTTTT
CASSSNSFRNTGELFF
>TRBJ2-5|.|TRBV7-9|.
TGTGCCACCTTACAGGACGTCCAAGAGACCCAGTACTTC
CATLQDVQETQYF
>TRBJ2-2|.|TRBV5-4|TRBD1
TGTGCCAGCAGCCGGACAGGGCGGGGGGAGCTGTTTTTT
CASSRTGRGELFF
>TRBJ2-2|.|TRBV6-1|TRBD1
TGTGCCAGCAGGGGGGACAGGGGGAACACCGGGGAGCTGTTTTTT
CASRGDRGNTGELFF
>TRBJ2-1|.|TRBV28|TRBD2
TGTGCCAGCAAACCCGACCCCATAGCGGGAGGGTCCTGGAATGAGCAGTTCTTC
CASKPDPIAGGSWNEQFF
>TRBJ1-5|few|TRBV30|.
TGTGCCTGGAGTGTACCCAGGGGAAGCAATCAGCCCCAGCATTTT
CAWSVPRGSNQPQHF
>TRBJ1-2|.|TRBV10-3|TRBD1
TGTGCCATCAGGGAACAGGGGGCCGGTGGCTACACCTTC
CAIREQGAGGYTF
>TRBJ1-5|.|TRBV28|TRBD1
TGTGCCAGCAGTTTATATTTTGGGGCCGGGACAGGGAACAATCAGCCCCAGCATTTT
CASSLYFGAGTGNNQPQHF